What follows are 17 T cell receptor beta chains derived from one specimen sequenced in a study of naive and memory T cell subsets. Two oligonucleotides, mixed equimolar, formed the beta constant-region primer covering TRBC1 and TRBC2. Nested alpha and beta constant-region primers with the SP2 primer drove four PCR rounds on ligated cDNA. TCRdb re-analysed the UMI-ligation and nested PCR reads in MiXCR, keeping a single row per CDR3 protein. The sample carries roughly 100,000 distinct CDR3 sequences, 14% recorded once. Regarding the study as a whole: Possibly reflecting memory cells re-expressing CD45RA, a few larger clonotypes occurred in naive repertoires, especially CD8.

These receptors are not linked to any known antigen. Sequencing used naive CD8+ T cells from blood. The receptors originated from a human donor in good health.

The genes are TRBV7-9 and TRBJ1-2; 9 nucleotides align to TRBD1. The CDR3 runs to 14 residues. The V and J ends lost 5 bases and 6 bases, in that order; junction bases with no gene match: 7. Germline V gene lookup returns CDR1 SEHNR and CDR2 FQNEAQ (reference sequence). The CDR3 region is CASSTPGTGNGYTF. The CDR3 DNA reads as TGTGCCAGCAGCACACCCGGGACAGGGAATGGCTACACCTTC.

A few counts support this clonotype. The rearrangement uses TRBV7-9 and TRBJ2-4; 8 bases align to TRBD1. This CDR3 contains 16 residues. Trimming cost V 4 bases and J 3 bases; bases outside gene matches: 8. In germline, CDR1 is SEHNR, CDR2 FQNEAQ (reference sequence). The CDR3 protein is CASSYPGGVGKNIQYF. The CDR3 DNA is TGTGCCAGCAGCTACCCAGGGGGCGTCGGCAAAAACATTCAGTACTTC.

V gene TRBV5-5 combines with J gene TRBJ1-1; no clear D. The CDR3 length is 11 residues. Deletions cut 4 bases from V and 7 bases from J, with 8 bases between. Germline CDR1 and CDR2: SGHKS and YYEKEE (reference sequence). CDR3 loop: CASSLRYEAFF. In DNA form, the CDR3 reads TGTGCCAGCAGCCTGAGGTATGAAGCTTTCTTT.

This clonotype was seen only a few times. This chain joins TRBV9 and TRBJ2-1; no clear D. The V end lost 0 bases, the J end lost 0 bases, and 10 bases lay between the germline ends. The CDR3 is made up of 16 amino acids. The germline V gene has CDR1 SGDLS and CDR2 YYNGEE. The CDR3 DNA reads as TGTGCCAGCAGCGTAGTCGAGGCGAGCTCCTACAATGAGCAGTTCTTC. It yields the protein CASSVVEASSYNEQFF.

The chain recombines TRBV7-9 with TRBJ2-5, with D unresolved. This CDR3 spans 13 amino acids. The V end lost 6 bases, the J end lost 2 bases, and 10 bases lay between the germline ends. Germline CDR1 and CDR2: SEHNR and FQNEAQ (reference sequence). The DNA of the CDR3 is TGTGCCAGCAGTTTTGGTGGGCAAGAGACCCAGTACTTC. Its translation is CASSFGGQETQYF.

This chain uses TRBV13 with TRBJ2-1, with unresolved D. Trimming shortened V by 2 bases and J by 5 bases, and 10 bases separated the two germline ends. The CDR3 has 14 amino acids. The germline V gene encodes CDR1 PRHDT and CDR2 FYEKMQ (reference sequence). CDR3 amino acids: CASSLSVRNNEQFF. As DNA, the CDR3 is TGTGCCAGCAGCTTATCGGTTAGAAACAATGAGCAGTTCTTC.

This chain connects TRBV4-3 to TRBJ1-2; D remains unclear. The V end lost 0 bases, the J end lost 5 bases, and 16 bases lay between the germline ends. Germline lookup yields CDR1 LGHNA and CDR2 YSLEER. CDR3 length equals 16 residues. For the CDR3, the DNA is TGCGCCAGCAGCCAAGATTTCGAGGCAGTGGCATATGGCTACACCTTC. Translating gives CASSQDFEAVAYGYTF.

There are many counts of this clonotype. The chain joins TRBV7-9 to TRBJ2-1; maybe TRBD2 (6 bases). The CDR3 covers 17 residues. Germline-derived CDR1 and CDR2 are SEHNR and FQNEAQ (reference sequence). V gave up 7 bases and J gave up 1 base, with 20 bases separating them. CDR3 protein: CASMYPPISGSYNEQFF. The CDR3 DNA follows: TGTGCCAGCATGTACCCCCCAATTAGCGGTTCCTACAATGAGCAGTTCTTC. The variable domain in full, with the rest retrieved from reference TRBV7-9 and TRBJ2-1, is DTGVSQNPRHKITKRGQNVTFRCDPISEHNRLYWYRQTLGQGPEFLTYFQNEAQLEKSRLLSDRFSAERPKGSFSTLEIQRTEQGDSAMYLCASMYPPISGSYNEQFFGPGTRLTVL.

This clonotype was seen a handful of times. The chain combines TRBV3-1 with TRBJ2-7; no definite D call. Germline CDR1 LGHDT, CDR2 YNNKEL (reference sequence). Trimming shortened V by 0 bases and J by 2 bases, and 8 bases separated the two germline ends. CDR3 size: 14 residues. The CDR3 is CASSQEGPTYEQYF. CDR3 nucleotides: TGTGCCAGCAGCCAAGAAGGACCCACCTACGAGCAGTACTTC.

This clonotype turned up a few times. V is TRBV29-1 and J is TRBJ2-1; TRBD2 matches 7 bases. The V segment lost 4 bases and the J segment 0 bases; nucleotides outside the gene matches: 9. The CDR3 runs 16 residues. Germline CDR1 and CDR2: SQVTM and ANQGSEA. The CDR3 protein is CSVVPTSARSYNEQFF. The CDR3 DNA reads TGCAGCGTTGTTCCAACTAGCGCCCGCTCCTACAATGAGCAGTTCTTC.

This clonotype was detected ten times or more. The chain joins TRBV19 to TRBJ1-5, with a tentative D call TRBD1 (5 bases). CDR3 size: 15 residues. Germline-derived CDR1 and CDR2 are LNHDA and SQIVND (reference sequence). Trimming removed 5 bases at V and 4 bases at J, with 15 bases between. The CDR3 DNA reads as TGTGCCAGTAGTGCCAGGGAAGCTTGGAATCAGCCCCAGCATTTT. Protein: CASSAREAWNQPQHF. Combining the CDR3 with reference TRBV19 and TRBJ1-5 gives the whole variable domain DGGITQSPKYLFRKEGQNVTLSCEQNLNHDAMYWYRQDPGQGLRLIYYSQIVNDFQKGDIAEGYSVSREKKESFPLTVTSAQKNPTAFYLCASSAREAWNQPQHFGDGTRLSIL.

V gene TRBV6-2 or TRBV6-3 combines with J gene TRBJ2-1; no reliable D call. V gave up 0 bases and J gave up 9 bases, with 9 bases separating them. This CDR3 spans 13 amino acids. Germline lookup yields CDR1 MNHEY and CDR2 SVGEGT. CDR3 region: CASSYSNHIEQFF. The CDR3 DNA sequence: TGTGCCAGCAGTTACTCGAATCACATTGAGCAGTTCTTC.

The gene calls are TRBV13 and TRBJ2-5; a possible D gene is TRBD2 (5 bases). The CDR3 runs to 13 residues. V was pared by 6 bases and J by 5 bases, with 13 bases between. Germline V gene sequence: CDR1 PRHDT, CDR2 FYEKMQ (reference sequence). The CDR3 protein is CASSPTSGETQYF. The CDR3 DNA reads as TGTGCCAGCAGTCCCACATCGGGGGAGACCCAGTACTTC.

This clonotype was recorded many times. The chain combines TRBV27 with TRBJ2-1, with D maybe TRBD1 (5 bases). The germline CDR1 and CDR2 sequences are MNHEY and SMNVEV (reference sequence). The CDR3 has 14 amino acids. Trimming pared 3 bases from V and 4 bases from J, leaving 10 bases between. The CDR3 is CASSFGDSYNEQFF. For the CDR3, the DNA is TGTGCCAGCAGTTTCGGAGACAGTTACAATGAGCAGTTCTTC.

The sample holds a few counts of this clonotype. The chain is built from TRBV30 and TRBJ2-7; D is uncertain. Germline V gene data show CDR1 as GTSNPN and CDR2 as SVGIG (reference sequence). V lost 3 bases and J 0 bases, leaving 6 bases between the germline ends. This CDR3 region has 12 residues. CDR3 sequence: CAWSGVSYEQYF. The CDR3 nucleotides read TGTGCCTGGAGCGGTGTCTCCTACGAGCAGTACTTC.

The chain's CDR3 is CAWIPGAGGKYNEQFF. The CDR3 DNA is TGTGCCTGGATTCCCGGAGCGGGGGGGAAATACAATGAGCAGTTCTTC. The chain employs TRBV30 and TRBJ2-1; 10 bases are a match to TRBD2. Germline values: CDR1 GTSNPN, CDR2 SVGIG (reference sequence). V trimming: 4 bases; J trimming: 4 bases; junction bases outside the gene matches: 10. This CDR3 comprises 16 residues.

The chain combines TRBV6-2 or TRBV6-3 with TRBJ1-5, with no clear D. Germline loops: CDR1 MNHEY, CDR2 SVGEGT. The CDR3 consists of 17 residues. V lost 8 bases and J 0 bases, leaving 20 bases between the germline ends. CDR3 DNA: TGTGCCAGCCTACCGGCCGCCGGCCGAGATAGCAATCAGCCCCAGCATTTT. Protein sequence: CASLPAAGRDSNQPQHF.